Reported below is one TCR beta chain. What it binds is unknown. The CDR3 covers 16 residues. The germline V gene has CDR1 SGHAT and CDR2 FQDESV (reference sequence). Trimming removed 5 bases from V and 6 bases from J; junction bases left unmatched: 7. Method: immunoSEQ multiplex PCR; TCRdb's copy keeps in-frame clones and lacks some. The sample lists roughly 64,000 clones, about 90% occurring once. The sample is drawn from a study of OX40 agonist ivuxolimab in advanced cancers. Whole-study context: At approximately 80% male, the cohort had a mean age of about 55 years, ranging from 23 to 79. Study-level points and caveats: More expanded clones were seen, on average, in CD8+ T cells than in CD4+.

On cycle 4 day 1 and cycle 7 day 1, as well as at baseline, blood was sampled. This sequence was found in an adult with an advanced solid tumor such as melanoma, head and neck, liver or kidney cancer. The sample was CD4+ or CD8+ T cells sorted from blood, taken in a trial of the OX40 agonist ivuxolimab. This sequence joins TRBV11-1 and TRBJ2-1; TRBD2 matches 13 bases. In DNA, the CDR3 is TGTGCCAGCAGCCAACTAGCGGGAGGGACAGGCAATGAGCAGTTCTTC. Protein: CASSQLAGGTGNEQFF.